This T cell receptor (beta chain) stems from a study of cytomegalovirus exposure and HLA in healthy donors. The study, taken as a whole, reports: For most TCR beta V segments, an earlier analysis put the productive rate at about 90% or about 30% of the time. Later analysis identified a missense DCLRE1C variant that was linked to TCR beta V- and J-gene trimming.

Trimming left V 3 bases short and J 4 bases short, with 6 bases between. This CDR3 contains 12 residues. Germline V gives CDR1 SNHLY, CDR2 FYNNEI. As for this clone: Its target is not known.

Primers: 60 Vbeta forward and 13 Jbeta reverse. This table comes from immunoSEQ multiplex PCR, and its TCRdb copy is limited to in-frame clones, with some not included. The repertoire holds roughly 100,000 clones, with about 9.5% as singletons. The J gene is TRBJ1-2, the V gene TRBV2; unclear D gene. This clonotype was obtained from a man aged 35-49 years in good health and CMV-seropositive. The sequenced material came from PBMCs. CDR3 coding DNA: TGTGCCAGCAGTGATAACATCTATGGCTACACCTTC. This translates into CASSDNIYGYTF.